This record covers a single T cell receptor (beta chain). Its cognate antigen is unknown. The entry originates in a study of cytomegalovirus exposure and HLA in healthy donors. Study conclusions and caveats: An ancestry cluster, one associated with Asian ancestry, reportedly showed fewer N-insertions than the approximately 670-donor mean in a later analysis. The likely explanation for a cluster of highly shared sequence variants was sequencing artifact. Immune exposure data for these donors was limited to CMV serostatus. The listing of 150 to 200 TCR beta chains classed them as cytomegalovirus-associated.

Both 60 Vbeta primers and 13 Jbeta primers went into the PCR. TCRdb's table, derived via immunoSEQ multiplex PCR, lists solely in-frame clones and lacks some. Among 200,000 or so clones listed, approximately 84% were seen once. The CDR3 consists of 13 residues. Per the germline V gene, CDR1 is MNHNS and CDR2 is SASEGT. V was cut by 8 bases and J by 0 bases, with 11 bases left in between. The specimen sequenced was PBMCs. The gene calls are TRBV6-1 and TRBJ2-7; perhaps TRBD2 as D (5 bases). The sequence came from a woman between 50 and 59 years old in good health and CMV-seropositive. CDR3 sequence (DNA): TGTGCCAGCGAAAGGGAGCCCTCCTACGAGCAGTACTTC. It encodes CASEREPSYEQYF.